The 17 T cell receptor beta chains given below trace back to one sample, sequenced in a study of T cells in Graves' hyperthyroidism and ophthalmopathy (dated by TCRdb to the late 2010s). Library prep was done by multiplex PCR. TCRdb lists the instrument as Illumina HiSeq 2000. Amplification of TCR beta CDR3 regions was carried out from RNA transcripts. A first-round RT-PCR of the TCR CDR3 used the HTBI primer set with the Qiagen OneStep RT-PCR kit. Starting from the raw public reads, TCRdb applied fastp trimming at Q25, assembled clones with MiXCR and retained in-frame beta chains. Every entry covers one CDR3 protein and lists the most common genes and DNA from its rows. The sample table lists hundreds of thousands of distinct CDR3 sequences, 15% to 20% of them with a count of one. Of the sample, 15% to 20% falls within the top ten clones. The specimen sequenced was blood. The receptors shown here come from a woman between 18 and 29 years old with Graves' hyperthyroidism.

This clonotype was observed a few times. With a much larger clone just one base away, this may be a read error. The rearrangement links TRBV28 to TRBJ2-1; D uncertain. The CDR3 extends over 13 amino acids. The germline V gene has CDR1 MDHEN and CDR2 SYDVKM. The CDR3 region is CASSFTVYNKQFF. The CDR3 bases are TGTGCCAGCAGTTTCACTGTGTACAATAAGCAGTTCTTC.

This clonotype was seen just once. The chain joins TRBV19 to TRBJ2-5; perhaps TRBD2 as D (7 bases). Trimming took off 7 bases at V and 5 bases at J, with 17 bases between the two ends. CDR1 and CDR2 (germline): LNHDA, SQIVND (reference sequence). The CDR3 spans 14 residues. This chain's CDR3 is CASTEGRGAETQYF. CDR3 sequence (DNA): TGTGCCAGTACCGAAGGTCGGGGGGCCGAGACCCAGTACTTC.

The chain carries TRBV7-9 and TRBJ2-1; 8 bases map to TRBD2. Germline trimming cut 1 base from V and 0 bases from J; bases unmatched to any gene: 5. Germline CDR1 reads SEHNR; CDR2 reads FQNEAQ (reference sequence). The CDR3 has 17 amino acids. The DNA for the CDR3 is TGTGCCAGCAGCTTAGGTAGCGGGGACCTCTCCTACAATGAGCAGTTCTTC. Translated, it gives CASSLGSGDLSYNEQFF.

This clonotype was picked up many times. The chain combines TRBV12-3 or TRBV12-4 with TRBJ2-4; TRBD1 aligns across 9 bases. V shed 5 bases and J 11 bases; nucleotides not matched to a gene: 10. This CDR3 spans 14 amino acids. The CDR3 is CASSPPGQGLVQYF. The CDR3 DNA sequence: TGTGCCAGCAGTCCTCCGGGACAGGGATTGGTTCAGTACTTC.

Of note for this clonotype: With a much larger clone just one base away, this may be a read error. The chain links TRBV11-2 to TRBJ2-2, with a tentative D call TRBD2 (5 bases). CDR3 length: 13 residues. Germline values: CDR1 SGHAT, CDR2 FQNNGV. The DNA for the CDR3 is TGTGCCAGCAGCCGCGGGCGGGCCGGGGAGCTGATTTTT. Protein sequence: CASSRGRAGELIF.

V and J are TRBV2 and TRBJ2-7; D is unresolved. In germline, CDR1 is SNHLY, CDR2 FYNNEI. Trimming took off 8 bases at V and 4 bases at J, with 12 bases between the two ends. The CDR3 is made up of 12 amino acids. CDR3 nucleotides: TGTGCCAGCTATCTTGCGGCTTACGAGCAGTACTTC. Encoded protein: CASYLAAYEQYF.

In this sample, this clonotype turned up many times. The chain uses TRBV11-2 and TRBJ2-3, with no clear D. This CDR3 contains 14 residues. Germline V gene lookup returns CDR1 SGHAT and CDR2 FQNNGV. V lost 1 base to trimming and J lost 2 bases, with 7 bases between them. The CDR3 region has the DNA TGTGCCAGCAGCTTAGCCCACTTCACAGATACGCAGTATTTT. The encoded protein is CASSLAHFTDTQYF. Full variable domain (remainder filled in from reference TRBV11-2 and TRBJ2-3): EAGVAQSPRYKIIEKRQSVAFWCNPISGHATLYWYQQILGQGPKLLIQFQNNGVVDDSQLPKDRFSAERLKGVDSTLKIQPAKLEDSAVYLCASSLAHFTDTQYFGPGTRLTVL.

This chain connects TRBV12-3 or TRBV12-4 to TRBJ1-2, with a tentative D call TRBD1 (5 bases). Trimming removed 8 bases from V and 6 bases from J, with 22 bases in between. This CDR3 is 15 amino acids long. CDR3 residues: CASQKAFGIRDGYTF. The CDR3 nucleotides are TGTGCCAGCCAAAAAGCTTTCGGTATCAGGGATGGCTACACCTTC.

This clonotype was observed many times. The rearrangement links TRBV2 to TRBJ1-2; the match to TRBD1 covers 12 bases. Germline CDR1 SNHLY, CDR2 FYNNEI. After removal of 8 bases from V and 4 bases from J, the junction contained 8 bases not matched to a gene. CDR3 length: 15 residues. The CDR3 loop is CASGTGGSGGYGYTF. DNA of the CDR3: TGTGCCAGCGGGACAGGGGGCTCGGGTGGCTATGGCTACACCTTC.

The rearrangement uses TRBV9 and TRBJ1-3, with D possibly being TRBD1 (5 bases). V gave up 1 base and J gave up 4 bases, with 15 bases separating them. This CDR3 region has 16 residues. Per the germline V gene, CDR1 is SGDLS and CDR2 is YYNGEE. CDR3 sequence (DNA): TGTGCCAGCAGCGTAACCGACACGGGGCCCGGAAACACCATATATTTT. Its protein is CASSVTDTGPGNTIYF.

This clonotype was recorded many times. V and J are TRBV24-1 and TRBJ2-3, with unresolved D. Trimming stripped 3 bases from V and 4 bases from J, with 16 bases between. Germline-derived CDR1 and CDR2 are KGHDR and SFDVKD. The length of the CDR3 is 16 residues. CDR3 loop: CATSDPSFYVADTQYF. The DNA for the CDR3 is TGTGCCACCAGTGATCCGTCTTTCTACGTCGCAGATACGCAGTATTTT.

This clonotype was found a few times. The chain employs TRBV3-1 and TRBJ2-2; no clear D gene. CDR3 length: 17 amino acids. Germline assignment: CDR1 LGHDT and CDR2 YNNKEL (reference sequence). Trimming took off 3 bases at V and 0 bases at J, with 14 bases between the two ends. CDR3: CASSHRNSYANTGELFF. For the CDR3, the DNA is TGTGCCAGCAGCCACCGAAATTCCTACGCGAACACCGGGGAGCTGTTTTTT.

The table lists this clonotype with a few counts. The chain recombines TRBV29-1 with TRBJ2-1; 8 positions agree with TRBD2. CDR3 length: 12 residues. After removal of 4 bases from V and 6 bases from J, the junction contained 2 bases not matched to a gene. The germline V gene has CDR1 SQVTM and CDR2 ANQGSEA. The CDR3 protein is CSVVAGSNEQFF. CDR3 coding DNA: TGCAGCGTTGTAGCGGGGTCCAATGAGCAGTTCTTC.

This clonotype has ten or more counts. This chain connects TRBV5-1 to TRBJ2-7, with 7 nucleotides matching TRBD1. This CDR3 is built from 16 residues. Germline-derived CDR1 and CDR2 are SGHRS and YFSETQ. The V gene end was trimmed by 0 bases and the J gene end by 2 bases; junction bases not matched to a gene: 8. The CDR3 DNA sequence: TGCGCCAGCAGCTTGGGTGACAGGGAATTTCCCTACGAGCAGTACTTC. This translates into CASSLGDREFPYEQYF.

This clonotype turned up a few times. The chain couples TRBV29-1 to TRBJ1-4; maybe TRBD1 (6 bases). In germline, CDR1 is SQVTM, CDR2 ANQGSEA. This CDR3 spans 12 amino acids. V was cut by 5 bases and J by 8 bases, with 12 bases left in between. CDR3 bases: TGCAGCGTTTCCGGGGGCGAGGAAAAACTGTTTTTT. Its translation: CSVSGGEEKLFF.

This clonotype appeared a few times. The chain is built from TRBV7-9 and TRBJ2-6, with D possibly being TRBD1 (6 bases). Germline CDR1 is SEHNR and CDR2 is FQNEAQ (reference sequence). This CDR3 is built from 18 residues. The ends were cut back, 2 bases at V and 0 bases at J, with 14 bases in the middle. The CDR3 DNA reads TGTGCCAGCAGCTTAAGGGGGTTCCCCCGCTCTGGGGCCAACGTCCTGACTTTC. It yields the protein CASSLRGFPRSGANVLTF.

This clonotype came up many times. The genes are TRBV28 and TRBJ2-2, with 10 bases aligning to TRBD2. V shed 6 bases and J 8 bases; nucleotides not matched to a gene: 9. Germline assignment: CDR1 MDHEN and CDR2 SYDVKM. CDR3 length: 15 residues. The CDR3 DNA follows: TGTGCCAGCAGCTCTAGCGGGAGTAGTCCGGGGGAGCTGTTTTTT. Protein: CASSSSGSSPGELFF.